This TCR beta chain was documented in a study of cytomegalovirus exposure and HLA in healthy donors. Whole-study findings and limits: TRBV6-2, TRBV6-3 and some other V segments were excluded as indistinguishable.

The sample holds a few counts of this clone. Its antigen is not known. Germline CDR1 and CDR2: SGHTA and FQGTGA. There are 17 residues in the CDR3. The ends lost 3 bases at V and 0 bases at J; junction bases unmatched: 4. Healthy donors of bone marrow made up the group. The PCR used 60 Vbeta and 13 Jbeta primers. Assay used: immunoSEQ multiplex PCR; TCRdb lists only in-frame clones, some missing. The table has more than 90,000 clones, 80% to 85% seen once. Input material: PBMCs. The J gene is TRBJ2-6, the V gene TRBV7-3; TRBD1 matches 8 bases. The receptor's source is a man aged 25-45 years in good health and CMV-seropositive. The CDR3 sequence is CASSFGTGSSGANVLTF. Here the CDR3 DNA reads TGTGCCAGCAGCTTCGGGACAGGAAGCTCTGGGGCCAACGTCCTGACTTTC.